The rows below give T cell receptor beta chains drawn from one sample of a study of T cells in localized non-small cell lung cancer. The protocol was immunoSEQ multiplex PCR, while the TCRdb copy is restricted to in-frame clones and leaves out a portion. The data contain roughly 8,000 clones, just over 90% of them singletons. The sequenced sample was peripheral blood mononuclear cells, obtained before any cancer treatment. These receptor sequences come from a male donor at least 60 years old with stage II lung adenocarcinoma. CDR3s include the opening cysteine and the closing phenylalanine or tryptophan. A D gene is named only where the DNA matches it firmly. Size is stated for part of the rows, as once, few or many counts, or as a class when the clone is expanded.

J: TRBJ1-2
V: TRBV6-5
size: -
D: -
DNA: TGTGCCACCCAGGAGGTAGGGGAAGCTGGCTACACCTTC
CDR3: CATQEVGEAGYTF

J: TRBJ2-1
V: TRBV12-5
size: -
D: -
DNA: TGTGCTAGTGGTTTGCCTCCTCGAGAGGGTTCCAATGAGCAGTTCTTC
CDR3: CASGLPPREGSNEQFF

J: TRBJ1-1
V: TRBV29-1
size: -
D: TRBD1
DNA: TGCAGCGTCGACCCGACAGGGGACACTGAAGCTTTCTTT
CDR3: CSVDPTGDTEAFF

J: TRBJ2-2
V: TRBV10-3
size: -
D: TRBD2
DNA: TGTGCCATCAGTGAGTTCCCTCGGACTAGCTTGGCCGGGGAGCTGTTTTTT
CDR3: CAISEFPRTSLAGELFF

J: TRBJ1-2
V: TRBV5-1
size: -
D: TRBD1
DNA: TGCGCCAGCAGCTTAAGGGACAGGTCATTCTATGGCTACACCTTC
CDR3: CASSLRDRSFYGYTF

J: TRBJ2-1
V: TRBV6-5
size: -
D: -
DNA: TGTGCCAGCATGGAGGAAATCGGAAATGAGCAGTTCTTC
CDR3: CASMEEIGNEQFF

J: TRBJ2-6
V: TRBV5-1
size: -
D: -
DNA: TGCGCCAGCAGCTTGTTCAGCTCTGGGGCCAACGTCCTGACTTTC
CDR3: CASSLFSSGANVLTF

J: TRBJ1-5
V: TRBV11-2
size: few
D: -
DNA: TGTGCCAGCAGCACTAGCAATCAGCCCCAGCATTTT
CDR3: CASSTSNQPQHF

J: TRBJ1-1
V: TRBV5-1
size: -
D: -
DNA: TGCGCCAGCAGCTCCGGGATCGACACTGAAGCTTTCTTT
CDR3: CASSSGIDTEAFF

J: TRBJ2-5
V: TRBV5-1
size: few
D: TRBD1
DNA: TGCGCCAGCAGTATAGGGGGCTCGAACCAGTACTTC
CDR3: CASSIGGSNQYF

J: TRBJ1-1
V: TRBV27
size: -
D: -
DNA: TGTGCCAGCAGTTTACGGTTCCCCGCAGTGGGGAACACTGAAGCTTTCTTT
CDR3: CASSLRFPAVGNTEAFF

J: TRBJ2-2
V: TRBV18
size: once
D: -
DNA: TGTGCCAGCTCACCACAACAGGGGAACACCGGGGAGCTGTTTTTT
CDR3: CASSPQQGNTGELFF

J: TRBJ2-1
V: TRBV27
size: -
D: TRBD1
DNA: TGTGCCAGCAGTTCCGGGACAGGGCCTAATGAGCAGTTCTTC
CDR3: CASSSGTGPNEQFF

J: TRBJ1-1
V: TRBV20-1
size: -
D: -
DNA: TGCAGTGCTAGAGTCATCAGAGAAGCTTTCTTT
CDR3: CSARVIREAFF